The 10 T cell receptor beta chains listed next were all sequenced from one sample in a study of radiation and T cells in renal cell carcinoma. Treatment of the sample: treatment-naive control, cytoreductive nephrectomy. Assay used: immunoSEQ multiplex PCR; TCRdb lists only in-frame clones, some missing. The sample shows approximately 5,000 clones, approximately 70% of them seen only once. The sample here was tumor tissue, taken from a patient whose treatment was nephrectomy without radiotherapy. Receptors were obtained from a human donor with renal cell carcinoma.

The chain employs TRBV6-5 and TRBJ2-3, with 7 bases aligning to TRBD2. The CDR3 extends over 14 amino acids. Trimming cost V 2 bases and J 5 bases; bases outside gene matches: 4. CDR1 is MNHEY, CDR2 SVGAGI, per germline. The CDR3 reads CASSYDGRQDTQYF. In DNA form, the CDR3 reads TGTGCCAGCAGTTACGACGGGAGGCAAGATACGCAGTATTTT.

This clone appeared once. The chain has TRBV29-1 and TRBJ1-2, with a possible D match to TRBD1 (6 bases). The V and J ends lost 0 bases and 7 bases respectively, with 15 bases between them. The CDR3 is 14 amino acids. Per the germline V gene, CDR1 is SQVTM and CDR2 is ANQGSEA. The CDR3 sequence is CSVEERLGGGGYTF. In DNA form, the CDR3 reads TGCAGCGTTGAAGAACGATTAGGGGGGGGTGGCTACACCTTC.

The chain is built from TRBV7-9 and TRBJ2-7, with 11 bases that match TRBD1. CDR1 is SEHNR, CDR2 FQNEAQ, per germline (reference sequence). Trimming took 4 bases from V and 3 from J; bases not matched to a gene: 5. CDR3 length: 15 amino acids. Here the CDR3 reads CASSSTGTGGYEQYF. The CDR3 coding sequence is TGTGCCAGCAGCTCGACCGGGACAGGGGGCTACGAGCAGTACTTC.

The chain has TRBV30 and TRBJ1-4; weak D call: TRBD1 (6 bases). CDR3 length: 13 residues. The V gene lost 2 bases and the J gene lost 7 bases, with 11 bases spanning the gap. CDR1 and CDR2 (germline): GTSNPN, SVGIG (reference sequence). The CDR3 DNA follows: TGTGCCTGGAGTTTGACAGGTGGTGAAAAACTGTTTTTT. This sequence encodes CAWSLTGGEKLFF.

This clone appeared a few times. The V call is TRBV28, the J call TRBJ2-7, with TRBD1 matching over 9 bases. The CDR3 spans 16 residues. Trimming took 3 bases from V and 5 from J; bases not matched to a gene: 11. CDR1 is MDHEN, CDR2 SYDVKM, per germline. This chain's CDR3 is CASSLEIRDRVHEQYF. The CDR3 DNA follows: TGTGCCAGCAGTTTGGAGATCCGGGACAGGGTCCACGAGCAGTACTTC.

The chain has TRBV19 and TRBJ2-4, with D perhaps given as TRBD1 or TRBD2 (5 bases each). The CDR3 runs 13 residues. The germline V gene has CDR1 LNHDA and CDR2 SQIVND (reference sequence). With 7 bases removed from V and 3 bases from J, the gap between germline ends came to 10 bases. As DNA, the CDR3 is TGTGCCAGTAAATCAGGGAGCAAAAACATTCAGTACTTC. It encodes CASKSGSKNIQYF.

This clone was seen only once. V gene TRBV15 combines with J gene TRBJ2-2, with 8 nucleotides matching TRBD2. The CDR3 has 19 amino acids. Germline loops: CDR1 LNHNV, CDR2 YYDKDF (reference sequence). J was trimmed by 5 bases and V by 0 bases; bases with no gene match: 14. Here the CDR3 DNA reads TGTGCCACCAGCAGAGATCCAGCGGGAGCTCGTAGTAAAACCGGGGAGCTGTTTTTT. This sequence encodes CATSRDPAGARSKTGELFF.

This chain joins TRBV7-3 and TRBJ2-2, with no clear D. The V end was cut by 4 bases, the J end by 2 bases, with 5 bases between. Looked up from germline, CDR1 is SGHTA and CDR2 is FQGTGA. This CDR3 is built from 13 residues. The CDR3 sequence is CASSSRNTGELFF. The DNA for the CDR3 is TGTGCCAGCAGCTCTCGTAACACCGGGGAGCTGTTTTTT.

V and J are TRBV23-1 and TRBJ2-3; D is uncertain. TRBV23-1 qualifies as an ORF whose function is uncertain. V lost 5 bases and J 3 bases, leaving 9 bases between the germline ends. The CDR3 sequence is 13 residues long. The CDR3 region has the DNA TGCGCCAGCAGTTTTTGCGGTACAGATACGCAGTATTTT. It is translated as CASSFCGTDTQYF.

This chain uses TRBV27 with TRBJ1-4; TRBD1 might be the D (5 bases). The CDR3 loop spans 14 amino acids. The V and J ends lost 3 bases and 7 bases respectively, with 12 bases between them. Germline V gives CDR1 MNHEY, CDR2 SMNVEV (reference sequence). In nucleotides, the CDR3 is TGTGCCAGCAGTTTCGGGACCTTGGGTGAAAAACTGTTTTTT. This sequence encodes CASSFGTLGEKLFF.